The 30 T cell receptor beta chains below all came from one sample that was sequenced in a study of patients and donors after allogeneic stem cell transplantation. TCRdb called the RT-PCR reads again in MiXCR, with one record for every CDR3 protein. Counted here are about 110,000 distinct CDR3 sequences, roughly 35% occurring once; the ten biggest clones make up about 27%. The sequenced sample was blood, either unsorted or a sorted T cell fraction (not recorded which). Receptors originate from a human donor who was either an allogeneic HSCT recipient or a stem cell or donor lymphocyte infusion donor (not recorded which). It is not recorded whose cells these are; they may come from a transplant donor.

The V gene is TRBV4-2, the J gene TRBJ2-7, with a possible D match to TRBD2 (6 bases). Per germline, CDR1 LGHNA and CDR2 YNFKEQ. The V end lost 0 bases, the J end lost 0 bases, and 12 bases lay between the germline ends. CDR3 size: 16 residues. CDR3 DNA: TGTGCCAGCAGCCAAGATCCGGCGGACTACTCCTACGAGCAGTACTTC. Amino acids: CASSQDPADYSYEQYF.

The chain uses TRBV9 and TRBJ2-4, with a tentative D call TRBD2 (6 bases). Trimming took off 4 bases at V and 3 bases at J, with 17 bases between the two ends. Germline assignment: CDR1 SGDLS and CDR2 YYNGEE. The CDR3 totals 16 residues. CDR3 in DNA: TGTGCCAGCAGCCCCGGAGGGCGTTGGCTCAAAAACATTCAGTACTTC. Encoded protein: CASSPGGRWLKNIQYF.

The gene calls are TRBV5-1 and TRBJ2-2; 11 bases match TRBD1. Germline trimming cut 1 base from V and 5 bases from J; bases unmatched to any gene: 4. This CDR3 spans 16 amino acids. The germline CDR1 and CDR2 sequences are SGHRS and YFSETQ. The CDR3 reads CASSLLDRGQTGELFF. CDR3 DNA sequence: TGCGCCAGCAGCTTGTTGGACAGGGGGCAGACCGGGGAGCTGTTTTTT.

The chain recombines TRBV6-2 or TRBV6-3 with TRBJ2-5; unclear D gene. Germline V gene lookup returns CDR1 MNHEY and CDR2 SVGEGT. The CDR3 consists of 13 residues. The V and J ends lost 6 bases and 4 bases respectively, with 12 bases between them. The CDR3 DNA follows: TGTGCCAGCAGCCACGGTGGTGGAGAGACCCAGTACTTC. This gives the protein CASSHGGGETQYF.

The chain links TRBV5-1 to TRBJ2-7; D call uncertain. Trimming took off 4 bases at V and 3 bases at J, with 5 bases between the two ends. Germline values: CDR1 SGHRS, CDR2 YFSETQ. The CDR3 extends over 11 amino acids. CDR3 in DNA: TGCGCCAGCAGCGGTAACTACGAGCAGTACTTC. Its translation is CASSGNYEQYF.

This chain connects TRBV20-1 to TRBJ2-7, with 12 positions matching TRBD2. V lost 3 bases and J lost 1; bases outside the gene matches: 4. Germline values: CDR1 DFQATT, CDR2 SNEGSKA (reference sequence). CDR3 length: 15 amino acids. Here the CDR3 reads CSARRTSGMSYEQYF. DNA of the CDR3: TGCAGTGCTAGGAGGACTAGCGGGATGTCCTACGAGCAGTACTTC.

CDR3 protein: CASSRGLPQRDTQYF. CDR3 sequence (DNA): TGTGCCAGCAGCCGGGGACTGCCACAGAGGGATACGCAGTATTTT. The gene calls are TRBV5-6 and TRBJ2-3, with D maybe TRBD2 (6 bases). Germline CDR1 SGHDT, CDR2 YYEEEE. V lost 4 bases, J lost 6 bases, and 18 bases lay in between. This CDR3 has 15 residues.

This chain links TRBV27 with TRBJ2-1, with 12 nucleotides matching TRBD2. V was clipped by 2 bases and J by 3 bases; unmatched bases: 11. The CDR3 runs 19 residues. From germline, CDR1 is MNHEY and CDR2 SMNVEV (reference sequence). The CDR3 region has the DNA TGTGCCAGCAGTTTAAGCCCATCTAGCGGGAGGGCAAACTACAATGAGCAGTTCTTC. Translated, it gives CASSLSPSSGRANYNEQFF.

The chain carries TRBV6-8 and TRBJ2-2, with D maybe TRBD2 (6 bases). Deletions cut 6 bases from V and 6 bases from J, with 17 bases between. CDR1 and CDR2 from the germline V gene are MNHGY and SAAAGT. This CDR3 is built from 15 residues. CDR3 coding DNA: TGTGCCAGCAGCCCGACTAGGGATGGGGCCGGGGAGCTGTTTTTT. It specifies CASSPTRDGAGELFF.

This clonotype was counted between two and nine times. V usage is TRBV29-1 and J usage is TRBJ2-3; D is unclear. The CDR3 sequence is 12 residues long. Germline CDR1 and CDR2: SQVTM and ANQGSEA. Trimming removed 4 bases from V and 5 bases from J, with 10 bases in between. The CDR3 here is CSVATLKDTQYF. The CDR3, as DNA: TGCAGCGTTGCGACCCTCAAAGATACGCAGTATTTT.

This chain connects TRBV6-5 to TRBJ1-6; no firm D call. Germline-derived CDR1 and CDR2 are MNHEY and SVGAGI. Trimming removed 0 bases at V and 7 bases at J, with 1 base between. The CDR3 covers 12 residues. The CDR3 DNA is TGTGCCAGCAGTTACTCCAATTCACCCCTCCACTTT. This translates into CASSYSNSPLHF.

In this sample, this clonotype turned up a few times. The CDR3 here is CASSRRVVGTEAFF. As DNA, the CDR3 is TGTGCCAGCAGCCGAAGGGTTGTGGGCACTGAAGCTTTCTTT. The chain couples TRBV7-9 to TRBJ1-1; no definite D call. The ends were cut back, 5 bases at V and 4 bases at J, with 14 bases in the middle. This CDR3 spans 14 amino acids. The germline V gene has CDR1 SEHNR and CDR2 FQNEAQ (reference sequence). Looking up the rest from reference TRBV7-9 and TRBJ1-1 gives the full variable domain: DTGVSQNPRHKITKRGQNVTFRCDPISEHNRLYWYRQTLGQGPEFLTYFQNEAQLEKSRLLSDRFSAERPKGSFSTLEIQRTEQGDSAMYLCASSRRVVGTEAFFGQGTRLTVV.

V usage is TRBV6-2 or TRBV6-3 and J usage is TRBJ1-1; unclear D gene. The ends were cut back, 2 bases at V and 8 bases at J, with 9 bases in the middle. CDR1 and CDR2 (germline): MNHEY, SVGEGT. The CDR3 spans 12 residues. CDR3 sequence (DNA): TGTGCCAGCAGTTACCTGGGGAGAGAAGCTTTCTTT. This codes for CASSYLGREAFF.

The CDR3 region is CASSQERSYNEQFF. The DNA of the CDR3 is TGTGCCAGCAGCCAAGAGCGGAGCTACAATGAGCAGTTCTTC. The chain uses TRBV4-2 and TRBJ2-1; no reliable D call. There are 14 residues in the CDR3. The germline V gene encodes CDR1 LGHNA and CDR2 YNFKEQ. The ends were cut back, 0 bases at V and 3 bases at J, with 6 bases in the middle.

This clonotype appeared a few times. The V and J genes are TRBV3-1 and TRBJ2-1; TRBD2 matches 7 bases. The J segment lost 10 bases and the V segment lost 4 bases, leaving 16 bases of the junction unmatched. CDR3 size: 16 residues. Germline CDR1 and CDR2: LGHDT and YNNKEL (reference sequence). As DNA, the CDR3 is TGTGCCAGCAGCCCCCGCCTAGCGGCTAGCCCTAACGAGCAGTTCTTC. Translated: CASSPRLAASPNEQFF.

The chain joins TRBV20-1 to TRBJ2-3; D gene uncertain. This CDR3 contains 12 residues. Germline CDR1 and CDR2: DFQATT and SNEGSKA (reference sequence). Trimming removed 4 bases at V and 3 bases at J, with 8 bases between. The CDR3 loop reads CSAIPQTDTQYF. DNA of the CDR3: TGCAGTGCTATCCCACAGACAGATACGCAGTATTTT.

This clonotype was picked up a small number of times. The J gene is TRBJ2-3, the V gene TRBV29-1; possible D gene TRBD2, 6 bases. The V and J ends lost 7 bases and 1 base respectively, with 12 bases between them. This CDR3 is 13 amino acids long. Germline lookup yields CDR1 SQVTM and CDR2 ANQGSEA. The CDR3 sequence is CSAGTLRTDTQYF. The CDR3 coding sequence is TGCAGCGCCGGGACTTTGCGCACAGATACGCAGTATTTT.

This clonotype has more than one count but fewer than ten. V is TRBV20-1 and J is TRBJ2-3, with 14 bases fitting TRBD2. The CDR3 is 17 amino acids. Germline V gene lookup returns CDR1 DFQATT and CDR2 SNEGSKA (reference sequence). V gave up 6 bases and J gave up 2 bases; unmatched junction bases: 10. The CDR3 DNA sequence: TGCAGTGCCTCATCCGGGACTAGCGGGGGACCCACAGATACGCAGTATTTT. Residues: CSASSGTSGGPTDTQYF.

This clonotype occurred once. The chain carries TRBV6-5 and TRBJ2-4, with TRBD1 matching over 7 bases. The V gene's germline CDR1 is MNHEY and CDR2 SVGAGI. This CDR3 has 12 residues. The trim removed 5 bases at V and 6 bases at J, leaving 1 base unmatched. CDR3 sequence reads: CASSRDRNIQYF. For the CDR3, the DNA is TGTGCCAGCAGTCGGGACAGAAACATTCAGTACTTC.

In its sample, this clonotype was seen a few times. J is TRBJ1-1 and V is TRBV20-1; perhaps TRBD1 as D (5 bases). V shed 6 bases and J shed 2 bases, with 16 bases lying between them. This CDR3 has 14 residues. Germline CDR1 DFQATT, CDR2 SNEGSKA (reference sequence). The CDR3 region is CSAAGRNDNTEAFF. The CDR3 DNA follows: TGCAGTGCCGCGGGACGGAACGATAACACTGAAGCTTTCTTT.

The gene calls are TRBV27 and TRBJ2-5, with 7 bases fitting TRBD1. Germline V gene data show CDR1 as MNHEY and CDR2 as SMNVEV (reference sequence). The CDR3 sequence is 13 residues long. The ends lost 7 bases at V and 3 bases at J; junction bases unmatched: 5. The CDR3 loop is CASKRQGEETQYF. The CDR3 DNA follows: TGTGCCAGCAAAAGACAGGGAGAAGAGACCCAGTACTTC.

The table lists this clonotype with a few counts. This chain links TRBV20-1 with TRBJ1-5, with 9 bases identical to TRBD1. CDR3 size: 13 residues. Per the germline V gene, CDR1 is DFQATT and CDR2 is SNEGSKA (reference sequence). V lost 5 bases, J lost 7 bases, and 6 bases stayed unmatched. The chain's CDR3 is CSAGGTGLQPQHF. In DNA, the CDR3 is TGCAGTGCTGGGGGGACAGGGTTACAGCCCCAGCATTTT.

As to this clonotype: One junction end disagrees with the germline gene, perhaps due to a read error. The chain links TRBV7-7 to TRBJ2-1; no definite D call. This CDR3 region has 14 residues. Germline V lookup: CDR1 SSHAT, CDR2 FNYEAQ (reference sequence). CDR3 in amino acids: CASSLSEAYNEQFF. DNA of the CDR3: TGTGCTAGCAGCTTGAGCGAAGCCTACAATGAGCAGTTCTTC.

This chain uses TRBV19 with TRBJ1-2; D unresolved. V was cut by 6 bases and J by 4 bases, with 18 bases left in between. Germline loops: CDR1 LNHDA, CDR2 SQIVND (reference sequence). The CDR3 is 15 residues long. The CDR3 DNA follows: TGTGCCAGTAGCCCGAAGGTTGGCGGCAGCTATGGCTACACCTTC. Translated: CASSPKVGGSYGYTF.

The chain is built from TRBV7-2 and TRBJ1-1, with 10 nucleotides matching TRBD1. CDR1 and CDR2 from the germline V gene are SGHTA and FQGNSA. Losses at the gene ends were 3 bases for V and 0 bases for J; bases not matched to a gene: 4. The CDR3 extends over 16 amino acids. CDR3 residues: CASSFPGQGMNTEAFF. In DNA, the CDR3 is TGTGCCAGCAGCTTTCCGGGACAGGGGATGAACACTGAAGCTTTCTTT.

The rearrangement joins TRBV12-3 or TRBV12-4 to TRBJ2-2; 8 bases align to TRBD2. The CDR3 runs to 17 residues. J was trimmed by 4 bases and V by 2 bases; bases with no gene match: 9. The CDR3 loop reads CASSLSRTSLLTGELFF. CDR3 sequence (DNA): TGTGCCAGCAGTTTATCCCGGACTAGCCTCCTCACCGGGGAGCTGTTTTTT.

V is TRBV15 and J is TRBJ2-7; D might be TRBD1 (5 bases). Trimming stripped 0 bases from V and 2 bases from J, with 11 bases between. The germline V gene encodes CDR1 LNHNV and CDR2 YYDKDF (reference sequence). The CDR3 extends over 15 amino acids. The CDR3 reads CATSREPVDTYEQYF. DNA for the CDR3: TGTGCCACCAGCAGAGAACCTGTGGACACCTACGAGCAGTACTTC.

In its sample, this clonotype was seen a few times. The chain links TRBV27 to TRBJ2-1; 13 nucleotides align to TRBD2. The trim removed 5 bases at V and 15 bases at J, leaving 13 bases unmatched. Germline V gene data show CDR1 as MNHEY and CDR2 as SMNVEV (reference sequence). This CDR3 comprises 15 residues. Written as DNA, the CDR3 is TGTGCCAGCAGTCCTTGGACTAGCGGGAGTATCATTAGGTTCTTC. Translation: CASSPWTSGSIIRFF.

This chain links TRBV3-1 with TRBJ2-6; D unresolved. The CDR3 runs 15 residues. Trimming took off 2 bases at V and 2 bases at J, with 7 bases between the two ends. From germline, CDR1 is LGHDT and CDR2 YNNKEL (reference sequence). CDR3 sequence reads: CASSQNGAGANVLTF. The CDR3 DNA reads as TGTGCCAGCAGCCAAAATGGTGCTGGGGCCAACGTCCTGACTTTC.

This clonotype was seen a few times. The V call is TRBV20-1, the J call TRBJ2-3; 9 bases agree with TRBD2. The V segment lost 0 bases and the J segment 7 bases; nucleotides outside the gene matches: 5. Germline lookup yields CDR1 DFQATT and CDR2 SNEGSKA (reference sequence). CDR3 size: 14 residues. Written as DNA, the CDR3 is TGCAGTGCTAGAGAAGGACTAGCGCGGAATACGCAGTATTTT. This encodes CSAREGLARNTQYF.